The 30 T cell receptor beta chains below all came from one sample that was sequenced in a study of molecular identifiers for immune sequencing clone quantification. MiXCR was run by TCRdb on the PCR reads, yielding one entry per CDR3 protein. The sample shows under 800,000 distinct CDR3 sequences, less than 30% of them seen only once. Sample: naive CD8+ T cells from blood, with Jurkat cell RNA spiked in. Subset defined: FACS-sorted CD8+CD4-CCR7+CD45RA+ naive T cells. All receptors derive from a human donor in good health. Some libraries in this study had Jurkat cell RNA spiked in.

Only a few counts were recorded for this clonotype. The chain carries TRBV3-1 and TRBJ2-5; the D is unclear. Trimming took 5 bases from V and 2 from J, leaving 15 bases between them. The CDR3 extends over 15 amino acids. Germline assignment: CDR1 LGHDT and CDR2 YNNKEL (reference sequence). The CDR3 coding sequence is TGTGCCAGCAGCTCTCTCCACAGCCATCAAGAGACCCAGTACTTC. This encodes CASSSLHSHQETQYF.

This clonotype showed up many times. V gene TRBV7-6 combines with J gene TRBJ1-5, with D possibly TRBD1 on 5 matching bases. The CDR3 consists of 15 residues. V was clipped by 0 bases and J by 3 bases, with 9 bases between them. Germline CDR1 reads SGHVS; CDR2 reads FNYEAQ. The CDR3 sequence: CASSLAGGDNQPQHF. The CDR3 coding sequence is TGTGCCAGCAGCTTAGCCGGGGGGGACAATCAGCCCCAGCATTTT. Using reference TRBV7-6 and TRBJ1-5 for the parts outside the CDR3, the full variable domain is GAGVSQSPRYKVTKRGQDVALRCDPISGHVSLYWYRQALGQGPEFLTYFNYEAQQDKSGLPNDRFSAERPEGSISTLTIQRTEQRDSAMYRCASSLAGGDNQPQHFGDGTRLSIL.

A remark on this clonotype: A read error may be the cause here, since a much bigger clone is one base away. CDR3 sequence: CASSGGGVEAFF. The DNA for the CDR3 is TGTGCCAGCAGTGGTGGGGGGGTTGAAGCTTTCTTT. The rearrangement uses TRBV6-5 and TRBJ1-1, with TRBD1 as a possible D gene (5 bases). The CDR3 runs 12 residues. The V gene lost 5 bases and the J gene lost 7 bases, with 11 bases spanning the gap. CDR1 MNHEY and CDR2 SVGAGI come from the germline V gene.

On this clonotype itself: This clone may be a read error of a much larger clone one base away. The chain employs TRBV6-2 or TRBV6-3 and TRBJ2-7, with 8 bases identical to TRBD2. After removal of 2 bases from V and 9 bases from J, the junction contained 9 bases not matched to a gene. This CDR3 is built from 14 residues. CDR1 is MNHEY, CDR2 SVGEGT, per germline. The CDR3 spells CASSYAMGTRGQYF. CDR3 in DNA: TGTGCCAGCAGTTACGCGATGGGGACTAGAGGGCAGTACTTC.

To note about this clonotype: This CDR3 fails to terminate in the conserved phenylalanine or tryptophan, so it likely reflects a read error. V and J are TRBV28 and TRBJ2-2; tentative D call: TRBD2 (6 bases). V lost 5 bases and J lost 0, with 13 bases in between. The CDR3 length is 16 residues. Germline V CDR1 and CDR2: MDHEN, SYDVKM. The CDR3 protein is CASSPTGLPNTGELFS. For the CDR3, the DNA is TGTGCCAGCAGTCCCACGGGACTGCCGAACACCGGGGAGCTGTTTTCT.

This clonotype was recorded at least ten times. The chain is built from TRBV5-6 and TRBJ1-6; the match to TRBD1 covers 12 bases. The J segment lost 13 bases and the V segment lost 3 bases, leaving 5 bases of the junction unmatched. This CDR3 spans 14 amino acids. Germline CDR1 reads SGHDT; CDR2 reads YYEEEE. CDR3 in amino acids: CASSSGTGGWPLHF. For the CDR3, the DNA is TGTGCCAGCAGCTCCGGGACAGGGGGCTGGCCCCTCCACTTT.

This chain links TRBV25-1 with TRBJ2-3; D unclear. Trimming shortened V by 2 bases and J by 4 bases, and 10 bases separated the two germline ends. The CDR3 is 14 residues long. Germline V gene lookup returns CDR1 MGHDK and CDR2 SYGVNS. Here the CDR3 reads CASSEQGTSDTQYF. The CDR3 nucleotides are TGTGCCAGCAGTGAACAAGGCACGTCAGATACGCAGTATTTT.

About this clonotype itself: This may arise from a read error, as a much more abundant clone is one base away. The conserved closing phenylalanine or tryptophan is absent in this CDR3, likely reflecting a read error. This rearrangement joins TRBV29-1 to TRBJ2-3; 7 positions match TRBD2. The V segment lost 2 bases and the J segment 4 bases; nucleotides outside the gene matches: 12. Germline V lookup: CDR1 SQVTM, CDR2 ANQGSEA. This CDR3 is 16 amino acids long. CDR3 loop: CSVEREEAGYSDTQYL. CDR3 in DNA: TGCAGCGTTGAACGGGAAGAAGCGGGGTATTCAGATACGCAGTATCTT.

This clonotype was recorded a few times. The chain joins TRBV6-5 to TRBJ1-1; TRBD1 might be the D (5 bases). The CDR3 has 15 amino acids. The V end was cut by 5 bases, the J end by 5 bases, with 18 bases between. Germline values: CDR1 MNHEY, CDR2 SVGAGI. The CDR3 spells CASSNFKGADTEAFF. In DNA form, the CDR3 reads TGTGCCAGCAGTAACTTCAAAGGGGCGGATACTGAAGCTTTCTTT.

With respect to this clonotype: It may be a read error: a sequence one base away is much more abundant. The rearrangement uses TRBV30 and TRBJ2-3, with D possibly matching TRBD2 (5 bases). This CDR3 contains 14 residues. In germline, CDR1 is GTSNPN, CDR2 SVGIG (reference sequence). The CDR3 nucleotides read TGTGCCCGGAGTGCCGCGGGCCCCACAGATACGCAGTATTTT. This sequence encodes CARSAAGPTDTQYF.

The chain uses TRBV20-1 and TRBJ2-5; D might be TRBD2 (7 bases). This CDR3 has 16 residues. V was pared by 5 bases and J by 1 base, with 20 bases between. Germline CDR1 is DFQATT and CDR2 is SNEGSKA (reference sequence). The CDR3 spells CSAHPAGARLQETQYF. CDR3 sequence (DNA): TGCAGTGCTCACCCGGCGGGGGCCCGTCTCCAAGAGACCCAGTACTTC.

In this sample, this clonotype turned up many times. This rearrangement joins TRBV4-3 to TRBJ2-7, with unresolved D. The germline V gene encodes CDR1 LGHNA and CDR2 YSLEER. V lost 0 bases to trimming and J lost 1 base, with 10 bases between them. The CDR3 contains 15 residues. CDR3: CASSQDRAGSYEQYF. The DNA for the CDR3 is TGCGCCAGCAGCCAAGATCGGGCAGGATCCTACGAGCAGTACTTC.

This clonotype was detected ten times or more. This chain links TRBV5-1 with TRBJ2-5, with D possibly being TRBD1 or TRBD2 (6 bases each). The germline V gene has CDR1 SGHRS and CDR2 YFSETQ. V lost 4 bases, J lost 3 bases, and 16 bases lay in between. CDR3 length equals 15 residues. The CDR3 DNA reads TGCGCCAGCAGCCAATTCCCAGGGGAGGAAGAGACCCAGTACTTC. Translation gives CASSQFPGEEETQYF.

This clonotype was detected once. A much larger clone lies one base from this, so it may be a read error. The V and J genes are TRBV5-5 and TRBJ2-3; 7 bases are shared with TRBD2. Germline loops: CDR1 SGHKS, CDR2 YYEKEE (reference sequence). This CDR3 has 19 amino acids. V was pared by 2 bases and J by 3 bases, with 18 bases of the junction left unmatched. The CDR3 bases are TGTGCCAGCAGCTTTCAAACTAGAGGGAGGGCTCTTGGAACAGATACGCAGTATTTT. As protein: CASSFQTRGRALGTDTQYF.

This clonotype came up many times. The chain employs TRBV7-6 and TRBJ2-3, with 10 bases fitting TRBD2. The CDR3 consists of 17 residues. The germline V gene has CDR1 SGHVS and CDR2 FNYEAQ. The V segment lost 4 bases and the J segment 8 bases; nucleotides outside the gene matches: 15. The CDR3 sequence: CASSSLASGSLNSTQYF. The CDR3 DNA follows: TGTGCCAGCAGCTCCCTGGCTAGCGGGAGTTTGAATAGTACGCAGTATTTT.

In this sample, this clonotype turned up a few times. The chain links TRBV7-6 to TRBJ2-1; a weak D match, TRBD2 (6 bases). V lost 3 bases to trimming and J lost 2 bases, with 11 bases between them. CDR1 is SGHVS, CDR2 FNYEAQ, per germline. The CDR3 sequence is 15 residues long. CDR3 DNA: TGTGCCAGCAGCTTGGGACGGGAGCCCTACAATGAGCAGTTCTTC. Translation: CASSLGREPYNEQFF.

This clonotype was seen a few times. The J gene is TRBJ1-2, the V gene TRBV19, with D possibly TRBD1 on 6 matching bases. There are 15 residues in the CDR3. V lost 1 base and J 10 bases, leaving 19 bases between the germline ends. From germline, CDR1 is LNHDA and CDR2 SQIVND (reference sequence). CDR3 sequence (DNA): TGTGCCAGTAGTATAGGTGCCAGGGGAAGGAGTGACTACACCTTC. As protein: CASSIGARGRSDYTF.

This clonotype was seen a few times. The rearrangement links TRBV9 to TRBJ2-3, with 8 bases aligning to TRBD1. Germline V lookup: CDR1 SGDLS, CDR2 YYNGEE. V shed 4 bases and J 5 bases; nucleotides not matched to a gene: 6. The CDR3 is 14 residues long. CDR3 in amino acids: CASSSDREVDTQYF. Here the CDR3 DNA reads TGTGCCAGCAGCTCGGACAGGGAAGTAGATACGCAGTATTTT. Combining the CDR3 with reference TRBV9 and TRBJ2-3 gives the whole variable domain DSGVTQTPKHLITATGQRVTLRCSPRSGDLSVYWYQQSLDQGLQFLIQYYNGEERAKGNILERFSAQQFPDLHSELNLSSLELGDSALYFCASSSDREVDTQYFGPGTRLTVL.

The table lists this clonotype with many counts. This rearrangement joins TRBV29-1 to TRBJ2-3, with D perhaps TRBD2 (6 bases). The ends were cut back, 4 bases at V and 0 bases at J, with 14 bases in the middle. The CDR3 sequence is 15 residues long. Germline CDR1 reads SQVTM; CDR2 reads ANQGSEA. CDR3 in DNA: TGCAGCGTTGGGGGAGGACTAATTAGCACAGATACGCAGTATTTT. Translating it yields CSVGGGLISTDTQYF.

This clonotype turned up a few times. DNA of the CDR3: TGTGCCAGCAGTGACTGGACAGGGGGGGGTTACGAGCAGTACTTC. Translated, it gives CASSDWTGGGYEQYF. The chain joins TRBV2 to TRBJ2-7; 10 nucleotides line up with TRBD1. V was clipped by 3 bases and J by 4 bases; unmatched bases: 6. Germline CDR1 reads SNHLY; CDR2 reads FYNNEI. The CDR3 extends over 15 amino acids.

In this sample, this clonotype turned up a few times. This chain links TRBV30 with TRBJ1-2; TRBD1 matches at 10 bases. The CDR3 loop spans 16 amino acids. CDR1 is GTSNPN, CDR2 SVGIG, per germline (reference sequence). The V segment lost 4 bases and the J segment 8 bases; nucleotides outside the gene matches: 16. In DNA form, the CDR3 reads TGTGCCTGGAACAGGGACAGGGGCGCGAAGATGTGGGGCTACACCTTC. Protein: CAWNRDRGAKMWGYTF.

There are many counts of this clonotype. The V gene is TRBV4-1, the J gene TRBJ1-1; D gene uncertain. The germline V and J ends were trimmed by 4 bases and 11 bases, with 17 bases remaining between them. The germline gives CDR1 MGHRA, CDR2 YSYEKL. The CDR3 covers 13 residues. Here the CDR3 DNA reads TGCGCCAGCAGCCTGCGGACCCTGGAAGGGGCTTTCTTT. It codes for CASSLRTLEGAFF.

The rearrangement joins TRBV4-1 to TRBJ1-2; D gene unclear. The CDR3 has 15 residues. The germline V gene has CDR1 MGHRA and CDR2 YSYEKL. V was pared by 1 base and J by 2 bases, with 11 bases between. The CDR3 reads CASSQAGLLNYGYTF. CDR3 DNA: TGCGCCAGCAGCCAAGCCGGTCTACTCAACTATGGCTACACCTTC.

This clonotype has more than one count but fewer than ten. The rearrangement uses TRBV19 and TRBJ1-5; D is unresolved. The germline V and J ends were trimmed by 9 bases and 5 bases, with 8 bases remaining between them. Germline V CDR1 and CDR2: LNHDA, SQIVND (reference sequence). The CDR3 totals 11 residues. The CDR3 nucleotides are TGTGCCAGCGGAGGGTATCAGCCCCAGCATTTT. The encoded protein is CASGGYQPQHF.

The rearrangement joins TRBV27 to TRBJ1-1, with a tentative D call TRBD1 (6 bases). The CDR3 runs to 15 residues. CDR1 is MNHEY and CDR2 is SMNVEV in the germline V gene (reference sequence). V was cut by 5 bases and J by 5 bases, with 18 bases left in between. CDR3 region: CASSPDRSRKTEAFF. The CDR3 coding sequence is TGTGCCAGCAGTCCCGACAGGAGCCGAAAAACTGAAGCTTTCTTT.

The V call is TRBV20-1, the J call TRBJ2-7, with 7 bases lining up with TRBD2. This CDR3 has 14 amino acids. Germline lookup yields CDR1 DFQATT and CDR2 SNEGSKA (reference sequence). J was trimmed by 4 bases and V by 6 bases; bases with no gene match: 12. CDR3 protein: CSALWASGNYEQYF. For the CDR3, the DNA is TGCAGTGCCCTCTGGGCTAGCGGAAATTACGAGCAGTACTTC.

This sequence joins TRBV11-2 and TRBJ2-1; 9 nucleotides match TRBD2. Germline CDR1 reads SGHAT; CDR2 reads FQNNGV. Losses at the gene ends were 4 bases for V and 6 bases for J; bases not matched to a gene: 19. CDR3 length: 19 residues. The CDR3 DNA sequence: TGTGCCAGCAGCTCCCCCGGGCTAGCGGGATTCAGCCGGGGCAATGAGCAGTTCTTC. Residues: CASSSPGLAGFSRGNEQFF.

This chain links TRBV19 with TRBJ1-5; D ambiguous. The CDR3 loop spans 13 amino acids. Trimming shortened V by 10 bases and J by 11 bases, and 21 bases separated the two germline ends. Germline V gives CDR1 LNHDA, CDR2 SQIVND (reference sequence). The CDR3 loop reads CATTAAASVAQHF. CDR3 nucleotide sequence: TGTGCCACCACCGCGGCGGCGTCAGTAGCCCAGCATTTT.

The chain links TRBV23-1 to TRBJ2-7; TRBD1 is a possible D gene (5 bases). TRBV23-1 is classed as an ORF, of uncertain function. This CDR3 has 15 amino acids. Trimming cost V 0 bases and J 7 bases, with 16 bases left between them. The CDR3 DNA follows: TGCGCCAGCAGTCAATCGGGGCCGTTGGTCGGAGAGCAGTACTTC. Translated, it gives CASSQSGPLVGEQYF.

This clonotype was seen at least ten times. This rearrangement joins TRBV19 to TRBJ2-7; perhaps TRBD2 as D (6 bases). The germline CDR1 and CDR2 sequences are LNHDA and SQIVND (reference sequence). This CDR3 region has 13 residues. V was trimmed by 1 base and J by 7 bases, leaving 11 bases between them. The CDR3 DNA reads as TGTGCCAGTAGTATAGGGCGGGACCAGGAGCAGTACTTC. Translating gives CASSIGRDQEQYF.